This TCR beta chain was documented in a study of blood T cell repertoires in COVID-19. Overall study context: The cDNA or gDNA used as material had been derived from T cells, B-cell-depleted T cells, or PBMCs.

Germline CDR1 MDHEN, CDR2 SYDVKM. V was shortened by 5 bases and J by 1 base, with 5 bases between the two germline ends. The CDR3 sequence is 12 residues long. Source study methods: From reference gene primer amplification, estimates of nucleated cell counts were derived. Here immunoSEQ multiplex PCR was the method, and the copy in TCRdb shows in-frame clones only, minus some. V and J calls and clone size are those listed in that table; D and trimming were worked out from the DNA. Of some 390,000 clones listed, roughly 90% are singletons. Participants' own reports of clinical history determined their cohort assignment.

V gene TRBV28 combines with J gene TRBJ1-2; D not resolved. The sequencing sample was made of PBMCs or T cells enriched from blood (not recorded which). This receptor was taken from a woman in her 30s who had recovered from COVID-19. CDR3 region: CASSGGNYGYTF. As DNA, the CDR3 is TGTGCCAGCAGTGGCGGTAACTATGGCTACACCTTC.